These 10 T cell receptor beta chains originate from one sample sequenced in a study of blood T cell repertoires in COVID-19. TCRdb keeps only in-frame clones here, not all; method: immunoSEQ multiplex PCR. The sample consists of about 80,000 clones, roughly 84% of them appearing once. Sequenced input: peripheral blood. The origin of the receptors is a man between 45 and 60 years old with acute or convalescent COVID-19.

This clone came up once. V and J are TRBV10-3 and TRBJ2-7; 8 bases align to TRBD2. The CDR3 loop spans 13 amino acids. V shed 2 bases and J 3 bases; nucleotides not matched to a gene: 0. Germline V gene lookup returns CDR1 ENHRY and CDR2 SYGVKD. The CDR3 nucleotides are TGTGCCATCAGTGAGAGCGGGAGCTACGAGCAGTACTTC. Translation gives CAISESGSYEQYF.

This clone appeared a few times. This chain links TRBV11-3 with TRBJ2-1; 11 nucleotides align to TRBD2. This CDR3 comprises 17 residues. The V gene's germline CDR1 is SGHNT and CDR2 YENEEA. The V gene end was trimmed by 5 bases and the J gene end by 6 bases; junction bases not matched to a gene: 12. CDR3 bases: TGTGCCAGCAGCCCCGGTCTAGCGGGAGGATTGGTCAATGAGCAGTTCTTC. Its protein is CASSPGLAGGLVNEQFF. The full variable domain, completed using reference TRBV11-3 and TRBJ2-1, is EAGVVQSPRYKIIEKKQPVAFWCNPISGHNTLYWYLQNLGQGPELLIRYENEEAVDDSQLPKDRFSAERLKGVDSTLKIQPAELGDSAVYLCASSPGLAGGLVNEQFFGPGTRLTVL.

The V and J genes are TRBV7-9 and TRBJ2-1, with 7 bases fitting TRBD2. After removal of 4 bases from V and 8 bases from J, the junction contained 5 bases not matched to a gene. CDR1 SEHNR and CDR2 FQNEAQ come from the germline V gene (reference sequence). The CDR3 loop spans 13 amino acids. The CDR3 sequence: CASSSGLSHEQFF. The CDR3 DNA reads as TGTGCCAGCAGCTCGGGACTATCCCATGAGCAGTTCTTC.

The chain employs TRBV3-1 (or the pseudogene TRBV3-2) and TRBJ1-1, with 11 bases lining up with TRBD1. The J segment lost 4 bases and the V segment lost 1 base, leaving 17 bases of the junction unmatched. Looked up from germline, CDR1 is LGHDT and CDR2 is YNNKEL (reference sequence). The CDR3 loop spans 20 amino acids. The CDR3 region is CASSQVWGDRGKPWGTEAFF. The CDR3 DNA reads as TGTGCCAGCAGCCAAGTTTGGGGGGACAGGGGGAAACCCTGGGGCACTGAAGCTTTCTTT.

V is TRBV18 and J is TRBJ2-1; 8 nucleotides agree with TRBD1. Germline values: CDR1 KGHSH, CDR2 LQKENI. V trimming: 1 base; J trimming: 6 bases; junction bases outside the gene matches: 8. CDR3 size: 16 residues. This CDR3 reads CASSPLGRGLPNEQFF. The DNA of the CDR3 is TGTGCCAGCTCACCACTGGGCAGGGGGCTCCCCAATGAGCAGTTCTTC.

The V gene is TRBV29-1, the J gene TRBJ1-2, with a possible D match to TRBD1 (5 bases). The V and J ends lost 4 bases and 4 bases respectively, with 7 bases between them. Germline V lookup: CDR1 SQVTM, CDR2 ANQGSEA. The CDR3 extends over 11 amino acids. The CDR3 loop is CSVGQIYGYTF. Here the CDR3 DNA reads TGCAGCGTTGGACAGATCTATGGCTACACCTTC. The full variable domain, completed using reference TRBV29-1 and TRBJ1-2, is SAVISQKPSRDICQRGTSLTIQCQVDSQVTMMFWYRQQPGQSLTLIATANQGSEATYESGFVIDKFPISRPNLTFSTLTVSNMSPEDSSIYLCSVGQIYGYTFGSGTRLTVV.

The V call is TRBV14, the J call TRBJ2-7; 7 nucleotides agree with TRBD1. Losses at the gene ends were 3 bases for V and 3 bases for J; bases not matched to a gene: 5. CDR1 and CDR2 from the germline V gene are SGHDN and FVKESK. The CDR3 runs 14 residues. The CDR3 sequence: CASSQRQGRYEQYF. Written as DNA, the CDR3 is TGTGCCAGCAGCCAGAGACAGGGCCGCTACGAGCAGTACTTC.

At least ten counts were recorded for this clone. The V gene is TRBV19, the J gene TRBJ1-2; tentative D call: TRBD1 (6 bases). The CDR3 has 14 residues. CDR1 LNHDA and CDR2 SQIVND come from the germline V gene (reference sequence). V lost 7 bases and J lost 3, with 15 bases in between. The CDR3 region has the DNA TGTGCCAGTAACGATCACAGGGTTTACTATGGCTACACCTTC. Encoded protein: CASNDHRVYYGYTF.

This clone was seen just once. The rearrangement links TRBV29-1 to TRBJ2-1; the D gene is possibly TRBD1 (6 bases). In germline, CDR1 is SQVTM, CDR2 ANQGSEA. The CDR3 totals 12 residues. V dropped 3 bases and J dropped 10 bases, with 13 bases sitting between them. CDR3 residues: CSVDLPRGEQFF. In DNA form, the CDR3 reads TGCAGCGTTGATCTACCCAGGGGAGAGCAGTTCTTC.

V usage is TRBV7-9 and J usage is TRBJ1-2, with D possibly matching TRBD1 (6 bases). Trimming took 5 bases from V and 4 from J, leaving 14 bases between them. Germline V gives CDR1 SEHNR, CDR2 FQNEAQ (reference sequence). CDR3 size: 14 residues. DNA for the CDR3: TGTGCCAGCAGCACCCAGGACAGACTCTATGGCTACACCTTC. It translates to CASSTQDRLYGYTF.